The clone carrying this T cell receptor beta chain was picked up many times. Its antigen is not identified. Between the trimmed V and J ends, which lost 2 bases and 7 bases, there was a span of 17 bases. CDR1 SQVTM and CDR2 ANQGSEA come from the germline V gene. The length of the CDR3 is 15 residues. By 5'RACE template switching, TCR cDNA was produced, with a universal primer site and UMIs added in the process. One entry per CDR3 protein results from TCRdb running MiXCR on the 5' RACE reads. The sample carries 250,000 or so distinct CDR3 sequences, more than 3.5% recorded once. The data belong to a study of T cells after yellow fever vaccination. Whole-study results and caveats: A secondary response was less intense yet reached its peak sooner, at day 5 versus 15. Clones that expanded after primary vaccination mostly reappeared after the booster (around 96% CD4, approximately 89% CD8).

Sequences were derived from PBMCs, sampled 15 days after the yellow fever booster vaccination. This sequence originates from a young man who received the YFV17D yellow fever vaccine. The V and J genes are TRBV29-1 and TRBJ2-2; D is perhaps TRBD1 (5 bases). CDR3 sequence reads: CSVEIGQRPDGELFF. The CDR3 bases are TGCAGCGTTGAAATTGGACAACGACCTGACGGGGAGCTGTTTTTT.